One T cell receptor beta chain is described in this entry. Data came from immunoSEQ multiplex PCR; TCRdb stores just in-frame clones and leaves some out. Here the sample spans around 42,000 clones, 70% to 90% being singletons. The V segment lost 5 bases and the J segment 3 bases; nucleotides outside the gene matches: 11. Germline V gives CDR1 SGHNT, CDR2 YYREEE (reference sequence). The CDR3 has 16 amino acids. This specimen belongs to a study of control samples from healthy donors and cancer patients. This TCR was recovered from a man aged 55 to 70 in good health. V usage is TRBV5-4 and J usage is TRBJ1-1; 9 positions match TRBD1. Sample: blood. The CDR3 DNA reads TGTGCCAGCAGTTTTGGACAGGGGATATCAGACACTGAAGCTTTCTTT. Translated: CASSFGQGISDTEAFF.